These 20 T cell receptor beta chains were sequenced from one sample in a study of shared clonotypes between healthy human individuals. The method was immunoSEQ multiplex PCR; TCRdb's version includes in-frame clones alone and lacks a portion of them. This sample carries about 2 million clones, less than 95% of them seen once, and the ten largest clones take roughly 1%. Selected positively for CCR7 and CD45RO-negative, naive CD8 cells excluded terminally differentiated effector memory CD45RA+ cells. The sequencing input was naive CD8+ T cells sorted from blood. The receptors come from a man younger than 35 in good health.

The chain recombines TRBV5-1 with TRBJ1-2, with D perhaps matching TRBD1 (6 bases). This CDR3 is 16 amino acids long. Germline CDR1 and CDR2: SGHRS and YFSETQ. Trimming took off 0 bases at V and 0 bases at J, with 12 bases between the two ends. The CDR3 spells CASSLEQGGANYGYTF. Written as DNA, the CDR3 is TGCGCCAGCAGCTTGGAACAGGGAGGAGCTAACTATGGCTACACCTTC. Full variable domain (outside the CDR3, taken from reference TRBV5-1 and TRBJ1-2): KAGVTQTPRYLIKTRGQQVTLSCSPISGHRSVSWYQQTPGQGLQFLFEYFSETQRNKGNFPGRFSGRQFSNSRSEMNVSTLELGDSALYLCASSLEQGGANYGYTFGSGTRLTVV.

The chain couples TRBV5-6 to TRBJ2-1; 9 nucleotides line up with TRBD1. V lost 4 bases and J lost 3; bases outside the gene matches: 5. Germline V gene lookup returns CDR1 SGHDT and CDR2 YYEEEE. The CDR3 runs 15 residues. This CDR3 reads CASSGAGQGYNEQFF. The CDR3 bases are TGTGCCAGCAGCGGGGCGGGACAGGGCTACAATGAGCAGTTCTTC.

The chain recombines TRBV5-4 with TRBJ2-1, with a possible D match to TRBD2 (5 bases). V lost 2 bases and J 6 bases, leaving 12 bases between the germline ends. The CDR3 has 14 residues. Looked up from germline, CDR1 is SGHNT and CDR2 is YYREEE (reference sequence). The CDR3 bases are TGTGCCAGCAGCTTAGAACTAGGGTTCAATGAGCAGTTCTTC. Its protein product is CASSLELGFNEQFF.

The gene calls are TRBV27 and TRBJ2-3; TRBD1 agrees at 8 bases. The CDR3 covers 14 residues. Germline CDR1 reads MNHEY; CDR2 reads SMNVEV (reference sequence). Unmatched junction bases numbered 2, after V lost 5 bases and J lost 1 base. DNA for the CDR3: TGTGCCAGCAGTACGGACAGGGGCACAGATACGCAGTATTTT. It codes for CASSTDRGTDTQYF.

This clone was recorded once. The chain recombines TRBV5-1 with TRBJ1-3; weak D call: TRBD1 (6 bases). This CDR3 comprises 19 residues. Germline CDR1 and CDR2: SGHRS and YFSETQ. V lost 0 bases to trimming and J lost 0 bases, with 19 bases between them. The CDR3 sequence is CASSLAGLDSLSSGNTIYF. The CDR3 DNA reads TGCGCCAGCAGCTTGGCAGGTTTGGACAGTTTATCCTCTGGAAACACCATATATTTT. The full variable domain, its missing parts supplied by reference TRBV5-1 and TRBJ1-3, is KAGVTQTPRYLIKTRGQQVTLSCSPISGHRSVSWYQQTPGQGLQFLFEYFSETQRNKGNFPGRFSGRQFSNSRSEMNVSTLELGDSALYLCASSLAGLDSLSSGNTIYFGEGSWLTVV.

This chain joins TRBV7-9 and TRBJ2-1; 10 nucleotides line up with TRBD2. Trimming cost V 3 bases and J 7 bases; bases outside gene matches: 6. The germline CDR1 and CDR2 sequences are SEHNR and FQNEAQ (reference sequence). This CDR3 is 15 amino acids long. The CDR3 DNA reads TGTGCCAGCAGCTTCCCAAGCGGGGGGGCGAATGAGCAGTTCTTC. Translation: CASSFPSGGANEQFF.

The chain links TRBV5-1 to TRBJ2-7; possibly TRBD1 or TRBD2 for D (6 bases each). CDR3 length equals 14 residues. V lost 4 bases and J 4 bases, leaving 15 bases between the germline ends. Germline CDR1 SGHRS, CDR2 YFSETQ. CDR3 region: CASSPGATRYEQYF. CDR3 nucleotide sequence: TGCGCCAGCAGCCCGGGGGCGACGCGGTACGAGCAGTACTTC. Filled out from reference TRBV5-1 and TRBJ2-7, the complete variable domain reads KAGVTQTPRYLIKTRGQQVTLSCSPISGHRSVSWYQQTPGQGLQFLFEYFSETQRNKGNFPGRFSGRQFSNSRSEMNVSTLELGDSALYLCASSPGATRYEQYFGPGTRLTVT.

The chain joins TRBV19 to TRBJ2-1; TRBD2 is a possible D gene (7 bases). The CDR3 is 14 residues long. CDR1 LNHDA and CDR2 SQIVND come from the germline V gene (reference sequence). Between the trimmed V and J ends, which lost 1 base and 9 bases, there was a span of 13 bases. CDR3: CASSIGGGRSEQFF. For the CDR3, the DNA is TGTGCCAGTAGTATAGGGGGGGGCCGGAGTGAGCAGTTCTTC.

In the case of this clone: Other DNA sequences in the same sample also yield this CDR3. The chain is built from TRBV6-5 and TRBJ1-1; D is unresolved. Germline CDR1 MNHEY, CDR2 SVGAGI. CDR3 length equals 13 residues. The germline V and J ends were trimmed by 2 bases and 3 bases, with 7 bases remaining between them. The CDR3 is CASSYVRDTEAFF. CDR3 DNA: TGTGCCAGCAGTTACGTACGGGACACTGAAGCTTTCTTT.

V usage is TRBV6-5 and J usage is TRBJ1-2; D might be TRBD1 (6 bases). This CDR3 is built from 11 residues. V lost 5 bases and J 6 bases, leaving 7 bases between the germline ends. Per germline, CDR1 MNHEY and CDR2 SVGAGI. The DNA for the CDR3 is TGTGCCAGCAGTGCAGGGGATGGCTACACCTTC. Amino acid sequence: CASSAGDGYTF.

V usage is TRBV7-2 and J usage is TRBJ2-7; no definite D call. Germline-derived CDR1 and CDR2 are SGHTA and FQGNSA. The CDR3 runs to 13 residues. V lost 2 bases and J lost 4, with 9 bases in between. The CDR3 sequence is CASSLTVNYEQYF. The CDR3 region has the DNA TGTGCCAGCAGCTTAACGGTAAATTACGAGCAGTACTTC.

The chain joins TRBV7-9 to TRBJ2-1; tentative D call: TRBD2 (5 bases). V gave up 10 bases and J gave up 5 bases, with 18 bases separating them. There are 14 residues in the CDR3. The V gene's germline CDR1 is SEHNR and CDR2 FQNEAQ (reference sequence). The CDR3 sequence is CATDRASPHNEQFF. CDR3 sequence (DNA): TGTGCCACCGACCGGGCTAGCCCCCACAATGAGCAGTTCTTC.

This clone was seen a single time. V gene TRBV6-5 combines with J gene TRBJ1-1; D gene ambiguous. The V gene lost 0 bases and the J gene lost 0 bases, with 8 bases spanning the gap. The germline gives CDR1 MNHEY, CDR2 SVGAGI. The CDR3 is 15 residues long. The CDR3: CASSYSVPLNTEAFF. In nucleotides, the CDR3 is TGTGCCAGCAGTTACTCTGTACCTCTGAACACTGAAGCTTTCTTT.

This CDR3 reads CASSMSGGGGANVLTF. The CDR3 region has the DNA TGTGCCAGCAGCATGAGCGGGGGAGGTGGGGCCAACGTCCTGACTTTC. The rearrangement uses TRBV9 and TRBJ2-6; TRBD2 agrees at 8 bases. Trimming cost V 4 bases and J 3 bases; bases outside gene matches: 6. Germline V gene lookup returns CDR1 SGDLS and CDR2 YYNGEE. There are 16 residues in the CDR3.

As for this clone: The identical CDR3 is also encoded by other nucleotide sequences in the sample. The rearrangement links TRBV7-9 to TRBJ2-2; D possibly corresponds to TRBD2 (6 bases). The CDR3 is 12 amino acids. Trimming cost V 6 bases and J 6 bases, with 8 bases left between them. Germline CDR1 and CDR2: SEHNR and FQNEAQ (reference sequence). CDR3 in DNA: TGTGCCAGCAGTTCGGGGGCCGGGGAGCTGTTTTTT. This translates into CASSSGAGELFF.

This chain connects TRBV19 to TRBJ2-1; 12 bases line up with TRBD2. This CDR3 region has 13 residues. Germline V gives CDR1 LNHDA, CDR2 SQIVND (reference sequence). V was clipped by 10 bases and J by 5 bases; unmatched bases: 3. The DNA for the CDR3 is TGTGCCACTAGCGGGGGGGTTCACAATGAGCAGTTCTTC. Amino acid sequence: CATSGGVHNEQFF.

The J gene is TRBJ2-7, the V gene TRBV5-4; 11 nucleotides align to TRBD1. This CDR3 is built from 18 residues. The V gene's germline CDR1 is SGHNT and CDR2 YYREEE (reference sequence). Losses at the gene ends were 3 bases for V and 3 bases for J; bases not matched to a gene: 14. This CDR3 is CASSYSGTGGFPNYEQYF. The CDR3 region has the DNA TGTGCCAGCAGCTATTCCGGGACAGGGGGTTTCCCAAACTACGAGCAGTACTTC.

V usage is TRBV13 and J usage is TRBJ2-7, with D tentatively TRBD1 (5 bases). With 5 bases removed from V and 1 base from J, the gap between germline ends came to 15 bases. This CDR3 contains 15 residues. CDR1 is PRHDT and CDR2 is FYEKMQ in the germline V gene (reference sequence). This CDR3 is CASSISGITSYEQYF. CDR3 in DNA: TGTGCCAGCAGCATCTCAGGGATAACGTCCTACGAGCAGTACTTC.

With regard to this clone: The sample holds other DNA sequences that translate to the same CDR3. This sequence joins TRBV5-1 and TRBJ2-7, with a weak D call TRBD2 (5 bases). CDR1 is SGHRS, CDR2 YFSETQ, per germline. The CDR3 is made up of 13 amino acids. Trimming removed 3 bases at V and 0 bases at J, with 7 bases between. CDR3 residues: CASSSGNSYEQYF. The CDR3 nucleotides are TGCGCCAGCAGCTCCGGGAACTCCTACGAGCAGTACTTC.

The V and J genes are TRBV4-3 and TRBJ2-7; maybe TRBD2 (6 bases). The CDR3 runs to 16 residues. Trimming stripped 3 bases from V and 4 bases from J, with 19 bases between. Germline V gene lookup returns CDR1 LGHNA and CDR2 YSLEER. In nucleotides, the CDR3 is TGCGCCAGCAGCCAGGAACTAGCTCCCTCACTATACGAGCAGTACTTC. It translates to CASSQELAPSLYEQYF.